A selection of T cell receptor beta chains follows, all from one sample in a study of blood T cell repertoires in COVID-19. Sequenced by immunoSEQ multiplex PCR; TCRdb stores in-frame clones only, minus some. The data show over 50,000 clones, approximately 88% seen once. The sample was peripheral blood. The source is a man aged 55 to 70 with COVID-19, enrolled during active disease. Each CDR3 is given with its conserved first and last residue. A D gene is named only where the DNA matches it firmly. Expanded clones get a size class; other rows say once, few or many, or leave the size out.

V	D	J	size	DNA	CDR3
TRBV7-3	TRBD1	TRBJ1-1	-	TGTGCCAGCAGCTTGGGACAGGGTCCCATGAACACTGAAGCTTTCTTT	CASSLGQGPMNTEAFF
TRBV6-5	TRBD1	TRBJ1-1	once	TGTGCCAGCAGTAAATACAGGGGTGAAGCTTTCTTT	CASSKYRGEAFF
TRBV2	-	TRBJ1-5	once	TGTGCCAGCAAGGCAGGAAGTAGCAATCAGCCCCAGCATTTT	CASKAGSSNQPQHF
TRBV6-1	-	TRBJ1-5	-	TGTGCCAGCAGTGAAGCTGAGCACAATCAGCCCCAGCATTTT	CASSEAEHNQPQHF
TRBV19	TRBD1	TRBJ1-1	-	TGTGCCAGTAGTCCTGGGACAGGAGGGAACACTGAAGCTTTCTTT	CASSPGTGGNTEAFF
TRBV18	-	TRBJ2-1	-	TGTGCCAGCTCCGGGGAAGAGGGAAATGAGCAGTTCTTC	CASSGEEGNEQFF
TRBV2	-	TRBJ1-3	-	TGTGCCAGCAGTGAAGCGCTATGGCAGGCTGGAAACACCATATATTTT	CASSEALWQAGNTIYF
TRBV9	TRBD2	TRBJ2-3	-	TGTGCCAGCAGCATGGTAGCGGGATCTAGCACAGATACGCAGTATTTT	CASSMVAGSSTDTQYF
TRBV6-5	TRBD2	TRBJ2-7	-	TGTGCCAGCAGGGCGAGACTAGCGGGAGGGTTCGAGCAGTACTTC	CASRARLAGGFEQYF
TRBV7-3	TRBD2	TRBJ2-7	-	TGTGCCAGCAGCCCCCCCCAGCGGACTAGCGGCTCCTACGAGCAGTACTTC	CASSPPQRTSGSYEQYF
TRBV9	-	TRBJ2-1	-	TGTGCCAGCAGCGTGCCCAGGAATGAGCAGTTCTTC	CASSVPRNEQFF
TRBV5-5	-	TRBJ1-6	medium-sized	TGTGCCAGCAGCTCGAAAACCACAGGGCTACCGAATAATTCACCCCTCCACTTT	CASSSKTTGLPNNSPLHF
TRBV19	TRBD1	TRBJ2-2	-	TGTGCCAGTAGTCCTCCAGGGGGCAGGACCCGGGGAGCTGTTTTT	CASSPPGGRTRGAVF
TRBV28	-	TRBJ1-3	-	TGTGCCAGCAGTTTTGAGGGAAACACCATATATTTT	CASSFEGNTIYF
TRBV27	TRBD2	TRBJ2-2	-	TGTGCCAGCAGTTCCACGACTAGCGCCCTTCTCACCGGGGAGCTGTTTTTT	CASSSTTSALLTGELFF
TRBV14	TRBD2	TRBJ2-1	few	TGTGCCAGCAGCCCCCTTTTGAGAGGACTAGCGGGACGGGAGCAGTTCTTC	CASSPLLRGLAGREQFF
TRBV10-3	-	TRBJ2-1	-	TGTGCCATCAGTCTCGGACAGGGAGGGGATGAGCAGTTCTTC	CAISLGQGGDEQFF
TRBV19	TRBD2	TRBJ2-3	-	TGTGCCAGTAGTTCACCGGGACTAGCGGGGGTCCAGCTTCAGTATTTT	CASSSPGLAGVQLQYF
TRBV5-1	TRBD1	TRBJ2-3	few	TGCGCCAGCAGCATGGGACAGGGGGCCAGCACAGATACGCAGTATTTT	CASSMGQGASTDTQYF
TRBV6-2/TRBV6-3	-	TRBJ2-1	-	TGTGCCAGCAGTCTAAGACAGGCTAAAGTGAATGAGCAGTTCTTC	CASSLRQAKVNEQFF
TRBV6-5	-	TRBJ1-1	-	TGTGCCAGCATTCCGGAAGGGGTCAAGCGAGCTTTCTTT	CASIPEGVKRAFF
TRBV9	-	TRBJ1-1	-	TGTGCCAGCAGCTATGACCGAGGCTCTGAAGCTTTCTTT	CASSYDRGSEAFF
TRBV28	TRBD1	TRBJ1-1	-	TGTGCCAGCAGTCGCCGCAGGGGGACCACTGAAGCTTTCTTT	CASSRRRGTTEAFF
TRBV18	-	TRBJ1-4	-	TGTGCCAGCTCACCTCAACAGGGAGCAACTAATGAAAAACTGTTTTTT	CASSPQQGATNEKLFF
TRBV11-3	TRBD1	TRBJ2-7	-	TGTGCCAGCAGCAACCGGGACAGAGACTACGAGCAGTACTTC	CASSNRDRDYEQYF
TRBV2	-	TRBJ1-5	-	TGTGCCAGCAATAAGGAGGGCAATCAGCCCCAGCATTTT	CASNKEGNQPQHF
TRBV9	-	TRBJ1-2	-	TGTGCCAGCAGCGTAGAGGCCAGGGACTATGGCTACACCTTC	CASSVEARDYGYTF
TRBV10-3	TRBD2	TRBJ2-7	few	TGTGCCGTAACTAGCGAATACTCCTACGAGCAGTACTTC	CAVTSEYSYEQYF
TRBV19	-	TRBJ1-1	-	TGTGCCAGTAGTACTGGCAGGATCCCGAACACTGAAGCTTTCTTT	CASSTGRIPNTEAFF
TRBV9	-	TRBJ1-1	-	TGTGCCAGCAGCGTAAATACTTTGGCTGAAGCTTTCTTT	CASSVNTLAEAFF
TRBV2	TRBD2	TRBJ2-5	-	TGTGCCAGCAGTGAAGGCGGGGGGGGATACCAAGAGACCCAGTACTTC	CASSEGGGGYQETQYF
TRBV18	-	TRBJ1-2	-	TGTGCCAGCTCACCGGCGTCGGGGGACTATGGCTACACCTTC	CASSPASGDYGYTF